The next 28 T cell receptor beta chains were all read from a single sample in a study of cytomegalovirus exposure and HLA in healthy donors. In the PCR, 60 Vbeta and 13 Jbeta primers were used. Profiled with immunoSEQ multiplex PCR; TCRdb holds only in-frame clones, not every one. Among 35,000 to 55,000 clones, about 78% were seen once, and the ten largest hold roughly 3.3%. The sequenced sample consisted of PBMCs. All receptors come from a woman younger than 45 in good health and CMV-seronegative.

The V and J genes are TRBV25-1 and TRBJ1-2; D is perhaps TRBD1 (6 bases). V was cut by 2 bases and J by 2 bases, with 9 bases left in between. This CDR3 spans 14 amino acids. Germline CDR1 MGHDK, CDR2 SYGVNS. CDR3 sequence reads: CASSEQGPNYGYTF. CDR3 DNA sequence: TGTGCCAGCAGTGAACAGGGGCCCAACTATGGCTACACCTTC.

J is TRBJ1-5 and V is TRBV6-1; 7 bases match TRBD1. Germline V gives CDR1 MNHNS, CDR2 SASEGT. V dropped 2 bases and J dropped 3; count of bases not matched to a gene: 10. The CDR3 contains 17 residues. CDR3 protein: CASSEFAGQVYNQPQHF. The CDR3 DNA is TGTGCCAGCAGTGAATTCGCAGGACAGGTCTACAATCAGCCCCAGCATTTT.

In its sample, this clone was seen once. The CDR3 DNA sequence: TGTGCCAGCAGCCAAGAATACAGACCTACCTACGAGCAGTACTTC. Translation: CASSQEYRPTYEQYF. The chain recombines TRBV4-2 with TRBJ2-7, with D hard to call. The CDR3 is 15 amino acids. Germline V CDR1 and CDR2: LGHNA, YNFKEQ. Deletions cut 0 bases from V and 2 bases from J, with 11 bases between.

This clone has a single count. This chain links TRBV18 with TRBJ2-2; 8 nucleotides line up with TRBD1. This CDR3 spans 17 amino acids. The V gene end was trimmed by 3 bases and the J gene end by 6 bases; junction bases not matched to a gene: 12. CDR1 is KGHSH and CDR2 is LQKENI in the germline V gene. The CDR3 region has the DNA TGTGCCAGCTCACCGCGTCGGACAGGGCGGGTTTCCGGGGAGCTGTTTTTT. Translated: CASSPRRTGRVSGELFF.

The CDR3 nucleotides are TGTGCCACCAGCAGAGATCGGACAGGCTCTTATGGCTACACCTTC. This encodes CATSRDRTGSYGYTF. This sequence joins TRBV15 and TRBJ1-2; 7 bases are shared with TRBD1. Trimming took 0 bases from V and 5 from J; bases not matched to a gene: 6. The CDR3 totals 15 residues. CDR1 is LNHNV and CDR2 is YYDKDF in the germline V gene (reference sequence).

The chain links TRBV5-6 to TRBJ1-6; unclear D gene. V was shortened by 4 bases and J by 4 bases, with 12 bases between the two germline ends. CDR1 and CDR2 from the germline V gene are SGHDT and YYEEEE. The CDR3 contains 15 residues. The CDR3 is CASSPRVLYNSPLHF. CDR3 nucleotides: TGTGCCAGCAGCCCCCGGGTCCTATATAATTCACCCCTCCACTTT.

CDR3 bases: TGTGCCAGCAGTTACTCGTACGCGGGAGGGCCAGATACGCAGTATTTT. Its protein product is CASSYSYAGGPDTQYF. This chain joins TRBV6-5 and TRBJ2-3; 9 bases align to TRBD2. Germline V gene lookup returns CDR1 MNHEY and CDR2 SVGAGI. V shed 0 bases and J 4 bases; nucleotides not matched to a gene: 5. The CDR3 extends over 16 amino acids.

The rearrangement joins TRBV19 to TRBJ2-2; TRBD1 matches at 8 bases. V dropped 9 bases and J dropped 5; count of bases not matched to a gene: 11. CDR3 length equals 15 residues. Germline V gene sequence: CDR1 LNHDA, CDR2 SQIVND (reference sequence). CDR3: CASKLDRGGTGELFF. As DNA, the CDR3 is TGTGCCAGCAAACTTGACAGGGGAGGAACCGGGGAGCTGTTTTTT.

The genes are TRBV19 and TRBJ1-2; D remains ambiguous. There are 12 residues in the CDR3. V was trimmed by 7 bases and J by 2 bases, leaving 8 bases between them. CDR1 and CDR2 from the germline V gene are LNHDA and SQIVND (reference sequence). The CDR3 is CASNPGNYGYTF. For the CDR3, the DNA is TGTGCCAGTAACCCCGGGAACTATGGCTACACCTTC.

The chain joins TRBV30 to TRBJ2-6, with D tentatively TRBD2 (6 bases). This CDR3 has 17 amino acids. The V and J ends lost 6 bases and 1 base respectively, with 19 bases between them. In germline, CDR1 is GTSNPN, CDR2 SVGIG (reference sequence). CDR3 region: CACQGLLFGSGANVLTF. The CDR3 nucleotides are TGTGCCTGTCAGGGACTTTTATTTGGTTCTGGGGCCAACGTCCTGACTTTC.

This clone was found once. This rearrangement joins TRBV29-1 to TRBJ2-7; maybe TRBD2 (5 bases). Germline CDR1 reads SQVTM; CDR2 reads ANQGSEA. This CDR3 is built from 15 residues. V lost 0 bases to trimming and J lost 3 bases, with 15 bases between them. The CDR3 is CSVEDRAGDYYEQYF. The CDR3 DNA reads TGCAGCGTTGAAGATCGGGCAGGAGACTACTACGAGCAGTACTTC.

The V call is TRBV9, the J call TRBJ1-2; no reliable D call. Per the germline V gene, CDR1 is SGDLS and CDR2 is YYNGEE. This CDR3 has 15 amino acids. Trimming took off 1 base at V and 0 bases at J, with 10 bases between the two ends. The CDR3: CASSVRAGANYGYTF. DNA for the CDR3: TGTGCCAGCAGCGTAAGGGCGGGAGCTAACTATGGCTACACCTTC. The full variable domain, completed using reference TRBV9 and TRBJ1-2, is DSGVTQTPKHLITATGQRVTLRCSPRSGDLSVYWYQQSLDQGLQFLIQYYNGEERAKGNILERFSAQQFPDLHSELNLSSLELGDSALYFCASSVRAGANYGYTFGSGTRLTVV.

V and J are TRBV6-1 and TRBJ1-5; TRBD1 matches 7 bases. Germline lookup yields CDR1 MNHNS and CDR2 SASEGT. The CDR3 length is 14 residues. J was trimmed by 7 bases and V by 3 bases; bases with no gene match: 6. CDR3 sequence: CASSDTGTVQPQHF. In DNA, the CDR3 is TGTGCCAGCAGTGACACCGGGACAGTGCAGCCCCAGCATTTT.

The V and J genes are TRBV6-4 and TRBJ1-5; TRBD1 matches at 9 bases. The CDR3 length is 20 residues. In germline, CDR1 is MRHNA, CDR2 SNTAGT. Trimming at V came to 0 bases and at J to 4 bases, leaving 16 bases not matched to a gene. The DNA of the CDR3 is TGTGCCAGCAGTGACTCTTTCCGATATACGGACAGGGGCGGGAATCAGCCCCAGCATTTT. Translated: CASSDSFRYTDRGGNQPQHF.

V usage is TRBV6-5 and J usage is TRBJ1-1, with D tentatively TRBD1 (5 bases). The CDR3 totals 14 residues. In germline, CDR1 is MNHEY, CDR2 SVGAGI. V lost 2 bases to trimming and J lost 3 bases, with 10 bases between them. Written as DNA, the CDR3 is TGTGCCAGCAGTTACGCTACAGGCGACACTGAAGCTTTCTTT. Its protein is CASSYATGDTEAFF.

The chain combines TRBV7-8 with TRBJ1-4; D unresolved. The CDR3 has 15 amino acids. Germline-derived CDR1 and CDR2 are SGHVS and FQNEAQ. The ends were cut back, 5 bases at V and 3 bases at J, with 13 bases in the middle. The CDR3 protein is CASSPGWESNEKLFF. The DNA of the CDR3 is TGTGCCAGCAGCCCCGGTTGGGAGTCTAATGAAAAACTGTTTTTT.

The V call is TRBV5-1, the J call TRBJ1-5; 7 nucleotides line up with TRBD1. The CDR3 loop spans 15 amino acids. Trimming removed 0 bases from V and 9 bases from J; junction bases left unmatched: 9. Germline CDR1 reads SGHRS; CDR2 reads YFSETQ. The CDR3 reads CASSLGQGGDGPQHF. As DNA, the CDR3 is TGCGCCAGCAGCTTGGGACAGGGTGGGGATGGGCCCCAGCATTTT.

This chain uses TRBV13 with TRBJ1-2; D not certain. V was trimmed by 0 bases and J by 2 bases, leaving 10 bases between them. The length of the CDR3 is 15 residues. In germline, CDR1 is PRHDT, CDR2 FYEKMQ (reference sequence). The chain's CDR3 is CASSLGRGDNYGYTF. For the CDR3, the DNA is TGTGCCAGCAGCTTAGGCCGCGGAGACAACTATGGCTACACCTTC.

The rearrangement uses TRBV19 and TRBJ1-1; D is perhaps TRBD1 (5 bases). Trimming left V 9 bases short and J 1 base short, with 12 bases between. Germline CDR1 and CDR2: LNHDA and SQIVND (reference sequence). CDR3 length: 13 amino acids. The CDR3 spells CASLSGWNTEAFF. The CDR3 DNA reads as TGTGCCAGCCTGTCAGGGTGGAACACTGAAGCTTTCTTT.

The chain couples TRBV29-1 to TRBJ2-5, with a tentative D call TRBD2 (6 bases). This CDR3 comprises 16 residues. V was shortened by 4 bases and J by 5 bases, with 23 bases between the two germline ends. Looked up from germline, CDR1 is SQVTM and CDR2 is ANQGSEA. The CDR3 DNA sequence: TGCAGCGTTGGTGTCTTTAGTGGCGGGGTGGGTGAGACCCAGTACTTC. Protein: CSVGVFSGGVGETQYF.

The rearrangement links TRBV6-1 to TRBJ1-5, with a weak D call TRBD1 (5 bases). V lost 1 base, J lost 7 bases, and 11 bases lay in between. The CDR3 is 14 amino acids. CDR1 is MNHNS and CDR2 is SASEGT in the germline V gene. CDR3 sequence: CASSEGQGGQPQHF. The DNA of the CDR3 is TGTGCCAGCAGTGAAGGCCAGGGAGGACAGCCCCAGCATTTT.

Remarks on this clone: The sample carries other DNA sequences with the same CDR3. The chain combines TRBV30 with TRBJ2-7; maybe TRBD1 (6 bases). Germline loops: CDR1 GTSNPN, CDR2 SVGIG (reference sequence). V was clipped by 0 bases and J by 4 bases, with 7 bases between them. The CDR3 runs 12 residues. CDR3 DNA: TGTGCCTGGAGTGTACAGGGTTACGAGCAGTACTTC. Its protein is CAWSVQGYEQYF. The full variable domain, rest sourced from reference TRBV30 and TRBJ2-7, is SQTIHQWPATLVQPVGSPLSLECTVEGTSNPNLYWYRQAAGRGLQLLFYSVGIGQISSEVPQNLSASRPQDRQFILSSKKLLLSDSGFYLCAWSVQGYEQYFGPGTRLTVT.

J is TRBJ1-6 and V is TRBV27; D remains unclear. The CDR3 is 15 amino acids. CDR1 is MNHEY and CDR2 is SMNVEV in the germline V gene (reference sequence). V was trimmed by 5 bases and J by 7 bases, leaving 15 bases between them. The CDR3 loop reads CASSPQVGSNSPLHF. The DNA for the CDR3 is TGTGCCAGCAGTCCTCAGGTCGGATCAAATTCACCCCTCCACTTT.

V is TRBV5-1 and J is TRBJ1-1, with D perhaps TRBD1 (5 bases). V was clipped by 3 bases and J by 3 bases, with 18 bases between them. Germline V gene data show CDR1 as SGHRS and CDR2 as YFSETQ. This CDR3 is 16 amino acids long. In nucleotides, the CDR3 is TGCGCCAGCAGCTGGAACGTCCAGGGCCCGGACACTGAAGCTTTCTTT. Protein sequence: CASSWNVQGPDTEAFF.

V usage is TRBV6-5 and J usage is TRBJ1-1; 9 bases line up with TRBD1. V lost 5 bases and J lost 5; bases outside the gene matches: 3. Germline values: CDR1 MNHEY, CDR2 SVGAGI. The CDR3 has 13 amino acids. CDR3 nucleotides: TGTGCCAGCAGTAGCGACAGGGGGACTGAAGCTTTCTTT. Its protein is CASSSDRGTEAFF.

V usage is TRBV10-3 and J usage is TRBJ2-2; 8 nucleotides match TRBD2. CDR3 length: 16 residues. Germline V gene sequence: CDR1 ENHRY, CDR2 SYGVKD. The V and J ends lost 6 bases and 4 bases, in that order; junction bases with no gene match: 10. In nucleotides, the CDR3 is TGTGCCATCAGCGCGCGGGGCCGGGAGGGCACCGGGGAGCTGTTTTTT. Translation gives CAISARGREGTGELFF.

The chain joins TRBV11-2 to TRBJ1-4; D possibly corresponds to TRBD1 (6 bases). This CDR3 has 15 residues. CDR1 and CDR2 (germline): SGHAT, FQNNGV. V shed 1 base and J shed 2 bases, with 8 bases lying between them. DNA of the CDR3: TGTGCCAGCAGCTTAGTTCAGGGGACTAATGAAAAACTGTTTTTT. Encoded protein: CASSLVQGTNEKLFF.

The chain couples TRBV7-8 to TRBJ2-7; 7 bases are shared with TRBD2. CDR1 is SGHVS and CDR2 is FQNEAQ in the germline V gene. Germline trimming cut 5 bases from V and 0 bases from J; bases unmatched to any gene: 10. This CDR3 comprises 16 residues. CDR3 DNA: TGTGCCAGCAGCCCATCTGGGAGGGCGAGCTCCTACGAGCAGTACTTC. This gives the protein CASSPSGRASSYEQYF.